A selection of T cell receptor beta chains follows, all from one sample in a study of cytomegalovirus exposure and HLA in healthy donors. Profiling relied on immunoSEQ multiplex PCR, and the TCRdb table lists in-frame clones only, not all of them. The sample records over 150,000 clones, over 70% being singletons. The sample comprised PBMCs. These receptors originate from a woman aged 55-75 years in good health and CMV-seropositive. CDR3s include the opening cysteine and the closing phenylalanine or tryptophan. The D gene is left open where the match is weak. Size is omitted from some rows. Given values are once, few, many or a class for expanded clones.

v_gene: TRBV7-9
d_gene: NA
j_gene: TRBJ1-1
abundance: NA
CDR3nt: TGTGCCAGCCGGGGAAATTTATCGAACACTGAAGCTTTCTTT
CDR3aa: CASRGNLSNTEAFF

v_gene: TRBV5-1
d_gene: TRBD1
j_gene: TRBJ2-6
abundance: NA
CDR3nt: TGCGCCAGCAGCTTGGACGAGTCAGGGGGCCTGGGGGCCAACGGCCTGACTTTC
CDR3aa: CASSLDESGGLGANGLTF

v_gene: TRBV14
d_gene: NA
j_gene: TRBJ2-7
abundance: NA
CDR3nt: TGTGCCAGCAGCCAAGATTTGGGCGGGAACGAGCAGTACTTC
CDR3aa: CASSQDLGGNEQYF

v_gene: TRBV30
d_gene: NA
j_gene: TRBJ1-2
abundance: NA
CDR3nt: TGTGCCTGGAGTGTGGGAGGTGGCTACACCTTC
CDR3aa: CAWSVGGGYTF

v_gene: TRBV7-2
d_gene: TRBD2
j_gene: TRBJ2-7
abundance: NA
CDR3nt: TGTGCCAGCAGCCGGGAAAGGAGGGCGGGAGGCTTCCTTTACGAGCAGTACTTC
CDR3aa: CASSRERRAGGFLYEQYF

v_gene: TRBV5-6
d_gene: NA
j_gene: TRBJ2-1
abundance: few
CDR3nt: TGTGCCAGCAGGTCTCGGGGAGGCTCCTACAATGAGCAGTTCTTC
CDR3aa: CASRSRGGSYNEQFF

v_gene: TRBV7-2
d_gene: TRBD1
j_gene: TRBJ2-7
abundance: NA
CDR3nt: TGTGCCAGCAGCCAGGGGATCAGGGGGCAAAGGTACTTC
CDR3aa: CASSQGIRGQRYF

v_gene: TRBV7-2
d_gene: NA
j_gene: TRBJ2-4
abundance: NA
CDR3nt: TGTGCCAGCAGCTTAGGACGGGAGTGGAACAGTCAGTACTTC
CDR3aa: CASSLGREWNSQYF

v_gene: TRBV5-5
d_gene: TRBD1
j_gene: TRBJ1-1
abundance: NA
CDR3nt: TGTGCCAGCAGCCGCGAAGGGGGCCCAAACACTGAAGCTTTCTTT
CDR3aa: CASSREGGPNTEAFF

v_gene: TRBV2
d_gene: NA
j_gene: TRBJ2-2
abundance: NA
CDR3nt: TGTGCCAGCAGTAAGAGGCAGGGGAACACCGGGGAGCTGTTTTTT
CDR3aa: CASSKRQGNTGELFF

v_gene: TRBV4-1
d_gene: NA
j_gene: TRBJ1-4
abundance: NA
CDR3nt: TGCGCCAGCAGCCAAGGCCAGGGTGGTGAAAAACTGTTTTTT
CDR3aa: CASSQGQGGEKLFF

v_gene: TRBV11-3
d_gene: NA
j_gene: TRBJ2-5
abundance: NA
CDR3nt: TGTGCCAGCAGCCAAGAGGAGACCCAGTACTTC
CDR3aa: CASSQEETQYF

v_gene: TRBV5-4
d_gene: TRBD2
j_gene: TRBJ2-1
abundance: NA
CDR3nt: TGTGCCAGCAGCTTGGGTCTAGCGGGAGAAGGTGAGCAGTTCTTC
CDR3aa: CASSLGLAGEGEQFF

v_gene: TRBV11-1
d_gene: TRBD1
j_gene: TRBJ2-5
abundance: NA
CDR3nt: TGTGCCAGCAGCCAGTACCGGGACAGGGGAGAGACCCAGTACTTC
CDR3aa: CASSQYRDRGETQYF

v_gene: TRBV6-1
d_gene: NA
j_gene: TRBJ1-1
abundance: NA
CDR3nt: TGTGCCATCAGTGAGGGGGGGCAGGGTGAAGCTTTCTTT
CDR3aa: CAISEGGQGEAFF

v_gene: TRBV5-5
d_gene: NA
j_gene: TRBJ1-5
abundance: NA
CDR3nt: TGTGCCAGCAGCTTTGAGGGATTTAGCAATCAGCCCCAGCATTTT
CDR3aa: CASSFEGFSNQPQHF

v_gene: TRBV5-1
d_gene: NA
j_gene: TRBJ2-7
abundance: NA
CDR3nt: TGCGCCAGCAGCTTGGGGGGGACACCCGATTCCTACGAGCAGTACTTC
CDR3aa: CASSLGGTPDSYEQYF

v_gene: TRBV4-3
d_gene: NA
j_gene: TRBJ2-7
abundance: once
CDR3nt: TGCGCCAGCAGCCAAGAAAACGGCAGGGATTCCTACGAGCAGTACTTC
CDR3aa: CASSQENGRDSYEQYF

v_gene: TRBV20-1
d_gene: NA
j_gene: TRBJ1-2
abundance: NA
CDR3nt: TGCAGTGCTCCGGGTAACTATGGCTACACCTTC
CDR3aa: CSAPGNYGYTF

v_gene: TRBV28
d_gene: NA
j_gene: TRBJ2-1
abundance: NA
CDR3nt: TGTGCCAGCAGTCGGAGAGGGGAGCAGTTCTTC
CDR3aa: CASSRRGEQFF

v_gene: TRBV5-1
d_gene: TRBD1
j_gene: TRBJ1-6
abundance: NA
CDR3nt: TGCGCCAGCAGCGAGGGCCGGACAGGGTCTAATTCACCCCTCCACTTT
CDR3aa: CASSEGRTGSNSPLHF

v_gene: TRBV28
d_gene: NA
j_gene: TRBJ1-2
abundance: NA
CDR3nt: TGTGCCAGCAGGGGCGCAAGATGGGAGGGCTATGGCTACACCTTC
CDR3aa: CASRGARWEGYGYTF

v_gene: TRBV9
d_gene: NA
j_gene: TRBJ1-1
abundance: NA
CDR3nt: TGTGCCAGCAGCACCGGACAGTACACTGAAGCTTTCTTT
CDR3aa: CASSTGQYTEAFF

v_gene: TRBV15
d_gene: TRBD1
j_gene: TRBJ2-2
abundance: NA
CDR3nt: TGTGCCACCAGCAGGCAGGGGGCGGGCGGGGAGCTGTTTTTT
CDR3aa: CATSRQGAGGELFF

v_gene: TRBV5-1
d_gene: TRBD2
j_gene: TRBJ2-3
abundance: NA
CDR3nt: TGCGCCAGCAGGCGGGGGGATACGCAGTATTTT
CDR3aa: CASRRGDTQYF

v_gene: TRBV10-2
d_gene: NA
j_gene: TRBJ2-7
abundance: once
CDR3nt: TGCGCCAGCAGACCGACAGACCTTTCGGGCTACGAGCAGTACTTC
CDR3aa: CASRPTDLSGYEQYF

v_gene: TRBV5-4
d_gene: NA
j_gene: TRBJ2-5
abundance: NA
CDR3nt: TGTGCCAGCAGCTTGTTTACTAGCCAAGAGACCCAGTACTTC
CDR3aa: CASSLFTSQETQYF

v_gene: TRBV7-2
d_gene: NA
j_gene: TRBJ2-1
abundance: NA
CDR3nt: TGTGCCAGCAGCTTCAGTCAGGGTTCCTACAATGAGCAGTTCTTC
CDR3aa: CASSFSQGSYNEQFF

v_gene: TRBV19
d_gene: NA
j_gene: TRBJ1-2
abundance: NA
CDR3nt: TGTGCCAGTAGTATAGATCGGACACCCTATGCAGGCTACACCTTC
CDR3aa: CASSIDRTPYAGYTF

v_gene: TRBV28
d_gene: TRBD1
j_gene: TRBJ1-4
abundance: NA
CDR3nt: TGTGCCAGCACTAGCTGGACAGGGGGTGAAAAACTGTTTTTT
CDR3aa: CASTSWTGGEKLFF

v_gene: TRBV27
d_gene: TRBD2
j_gene: TRBJ2-5
abundance: few
CDR3nt: TGTGCCAGTAGGATCCGGGGGGGACTAGGACAAGAGACCCAGTACTTC
CDR3aa: CASRIRGGLGQETQYF

v_gene: TRBV2
d_gene: TRBD1
j_gene: TRBJ1-3
abundance: NA
CDR3nt: TGTGCCAGCAGTGGTGACAGGGAAACTGGAAACACCATATATTTT
CDR3aa: CASSGDRETGNTIYF

v_gene: TRBV27
d_gene: TRBD2
j_gene: TRBJ2-7
abundance: once
CDR3nt: TGTGCCAGCAGTCCTGGACTAGCGGGATCTAGAGAGCAGTACTTC
CDR3aa: CASSPGLAGSREQYF

v_gene: TRBV28
d_gene: TRBD1
j_gene: TRBJ2-7
abundance: NA
CDR3nt: TGTGCCAGCAGTTCCCGGGACAGGACCTACGAGCAGTACTTC
CDR3aa: CASSSRDRTYEQYF

v_gene: TRBV21-1
d_gene: NA
j_gene: TRBJ2-1
abundance: NA
CDR3nt: TGTGCCAGCCAAGGGACAGGGGGCAATAGGGGTGAGCAGTTCTTC
CDR3aa: CASQGTGGNRGEQFF

v_gene: TRBV19
d_gene: TRBD1
j_gene: TRBJ1-2
abundance: NA
CDR3nt: TGTGCCAGTAGTCCCGGGACAGGGCAAAACTATGGCTACACCTTC
CDR3aa: CASSPGTGQNYGYTF

v_gene: TRBV14
d_gene: TRBD1
j_gene: TRBJ1-1
abundance: NA
CDR3nt: TGTGCCAGCACGGGACAGCTGAACACTGAAGCTTTCTTT
CDR3aa: CASTGQLNTEAFF

v_gene: TRBV28
d_gene: TRBD1
j_gene: TRBJ2-2
abundance: once
CDR3nt: TGTGCCAGCAGTTTCCATGGACAGGGCGGCGGGGAGCTGTTTTTT
CDR3aa: CASSFHGQGGGELFF

v_gene: TRBV9
d_gene: NA
j_gene: TRBJ2-2
abundance: NA
CDR3nt: TGTGCCAGCAGCTCCTCGGGTCTTAACACCGGGGAGCTGTTTTTT
CDR3aa: CASSSSGLNTGELFF

v_gene: TRBV6-1
d_gene: NA
j_gene: TRBJ1-1
abundance: NA
CDR3nt: TGTGCCAGCAGTGGTCAGATGAACACTGAAGCTTTCTTT
CDR3aa: CASSGQMNTEAFF

v_gene: TRBV5-1
d_gene: TRBD1
j_gene: TRBJ1-2
abundance: NA
CDR3nt: TGCGCCAGCAGCACTCCGGGACAGGGTTTCTATGGCTACACCTTC
CDR3aa: CASSTPGQGFYGYTF

v_gene: TRBV30
d_gene: NA
j_gene: TRBJ2-7
abundance: NA
CDR3nt: TGTGCCTGGCGGGGTCCTGCCTACGAGCAGTACTTC
CDR3aa: CAWRGPAYEQYF

v_gene: TRBV6-5
d_gene: NA
j_gene: TRBJ1-1
abundance: NA
CDR3nt: TGTGCCAGCAGTTACTCGAACAATCCGTCCCTTGAAGCTTTCTTT
CDR3aa: CASSYSNNPSLEAFF

v_gene: TRBV6-5
d_gene: NA
j_gene: TRBJ2-1
abundance: NA
CDR3nt: TGTGCCAGCAGTTTTGTGGGGAGCTCCTACAATGAGCAGTTCTTC
CDR3aa: CASSFVGSSYNEQFF

v_gene: TRBV7-2
d_gene: TRBD2
j_gene: TRBJ2-5
abundance: NA
CDR3nt: TGTGCCAGCAGCTCTGGACTAGCTCGGGAGACCCAGTACTTC
CDR3aa: CASSSGLARETQYF

v_gene: TRBV2
d_gene: NA
j_gene: TRBJ1-1
abundance: once
CDR3nt: TGTGCCAGCAGTGGATACAGGGCCCAGAACACTGAAGCTTTCTTT
CDR3aa: CASSGYRAQNTEAFF